Listed below are T cell receptor beta chains from one sample, sequenced in a study of CD8+ T cells in alopecia areata. Generated by immunoSEQ multiplex PCR, the TCRdb table keeps only in-frame clones and is missing some. The table shows roughly 200,000 clones, with 56% occurring only once. Sequencing was done on a sample of CD8+ T cells sorted from blood. These receptors were obtained from a human donor in good health. Each CDR3 is given with its conserved first and last residue. D genes are given only for firm matches. Rows may omit the clone size; those that give it use once, few, many or a size class.

TRBV28	-	TRBJ2-7	-	TGTGCCAGCAGTTTGAGAAGGGGAAGCTCCTACGAGCAGTACTTC	CASSLRRGSSYEQYF
TRBV2	-	TRBJ1-6	-	TGTGCCAGCAGCGCCGGGACATCACCCCTCCACTTT	CASSAGTSPLHF
TRBV15	TRBD1	TRBJ2-7	-	TGTGCCACCAGCAGCCCATCTGGGGACAGGGCTTACGAGCAGTACTTC	CATSSPSGDRAYEQYF
TRBV27	TRBD1	TRBJ1-1	few	TGTGCCAGCAGTGTATCCTCTCGACAGGGGCTTGAAGCTTTCTTT	CASSVSSRQGLEAFF
TRBV15	TRBD1	TRBJ1-2	-	TGTGCCACCAGCACCAACTCAGGGGGCCCCAAAGCTAACTATGGCTACACCTTC	CATSTNSGGPKANYGYTF
TRBV7-9	TRBD1	TRBJ1-2	few	TGTGCCAGCAGCTTACCGGGACAGGGTCCTGGCTACACCTTC	CASSLPGQGPGYTF
TRBV7-7	-	TRBJ1-3	-	TGTGCCAGCAGTCCGGCAGGCGCAGGGGACACCATATATTTT	CASSPAGAGDTIYF
TRBV2	TRBD1	TRBJ2-2	-	TGTGCCAGCAGTGGCGACAGGGGGCACGGGGAGCTGTTTTTT	CASSGDRGHGELFF
TRBV25-1	-	TRBJ2-6	few	TGTGCCAGCAGGGGTCCCTTCTCTGGGGCCAACGTCCTGACTTTC	CASRGPFSGANVLTF
TRBV5-4	-	TRBJ1-2	-	TGTGCCAGCAGCTCCTGGGGGGGGGCGGATGGCTACACCTTC	CASSSWGGADGYTF
TRBV5-1	-	TRBJ1-1	-	TGCGCCAGCAGCTTGTCCTGGAACACTGAAGCTTTCTTT	CASSLSWNTEAFF
TRBV27	-	TRBJ2-2	-	TGTGCCAGCAGTTTTGACGCCGGGGAGCTGTTTTTT	CASSFDAGELFF
TRBV2	-	TRBJ2-2	-	TGTGCCAGCAGTCTGATGGACCCATCCGCCGGGGAGCTGTTTTTT	CASSLMDPSAGELFF
TRBV21-1	-	TRBJ2-3	few	TGTGCCAGCAAAGGGAAGGGTGATACGCAGTATTTT	CASKGKGDTQYF
TRBV11-2	-	TRBJ1-1	few	TGTGCCAGCAGCTTGTTGAACACTGAAGCTTTCTTT	CASSLLNTEAFF
TRBV7-9	-	TRBJ2-7	-	TGTGCCAGCAGCCCGGCGGACGACGAGCAGTACTTC	CASSPADDEQYF
TRBV7-9	-	TRBJ2-1	few	TGTGCCAGCCTGGACGGGTACAATGAGCAGTTCTTC	CASLDGYNEQFF
TRBV4-2	-	TRBJ2-5	-	TGTGCCAGCAGCCACCCCGGGTCCTCAGGGGAGACCCAGTACTTC	CASSHPGSSGETQYF
TRBV29-1	TRBD1	TRBJ2-5	-	TGCAGCGTTGCAGGGGACAGGGCCCAAGAGACCCAGTACTTC	CSVAGDRAQETQYF
TRBV4-1	TRBD1	TRBJ2-5	-	TGCGCCAGCAGCCTTACCCAGGGGGAGCAAGAGACCCAGTACTTC	CASSLTQGEQETQYF
TRBV14	-	TRBJ2-1	few	TGTGCCAGCAGCCAGAGGGGTGATGAGCAGTTCTTC	CASSQRGDEQFF
TRBV4-1	-	TRBJ1-2	-	TGCGCCAGCAGCCAGGGTGATTATGGCTACACCTTC	CASSQGDYGYTF
TRBV7-9	-	TRBJ1-1	-	TGTGCCAGCAGCGCCTGGACAGACGAAGAAGCTTTCTTT	CASSAWTDEEAFF
TRBV6-5	TRBD1	TRBJ2-1	-	TGTGCCAGCAGTTACTCCGGGACAGGTTCCTACAATGAGCAGTTCTTC	CASSYSGTGSYNEQFF
TRBV4-2	-	TRBJ2-5	-	TGTGCCAGCAGCCAAGAAGTGGCCTCCGGGGAGACCCAGTACTTC	CASSQEVASGETQYF
TRBV2	-	TRBJ2-7	once	TGTGCCAGCAGTGAAGCGGGAGCCTACGAGCAGTACTTC	CASSEAGAYEQYF